Listed below are T cell receptor beta chains from one sample, sequenced in a study of blood T cell repertoires in COVID-19. Using immunoSEQ multiplex PCR, the repertoire was profiled, and TCRdb retains in-frame clones only, with some absent. The sample includes hundreds of thousands of clones, 84% seen only once; the top ten take over 8.5%. Input material: peripheral blood. All receptors come from a human donor in a cohort sampled during active COVID-19. Each CDR3 is given with its conserved first and last residue. D genes are given only for firm matches. Not all rows give a size; the values are once, few, many and, for expanded clones, a class.

cdr3_aa cdr3_nt v_call clone_size j_call d_call
CASSLNHGTVKHF TGTGCCAGCAGCCTAAATCACGGGACTGTAAAGCATTTT TRBV7-3 NA TRBJ1-5 NA
CASRLAGERYEQYF TGTGCCAGCAGGTTAGCGGGAGAGCGCTACGAGCAGTACTTC TRBV27 NA TRBJ2-7 TRBD2
CASSLRVASGGAGELFF TGTGCCAGCAGCTTACGAGTGGCTAGCGGGGGGGCCGGGGAGCTGTTTTTT TRBV7-2 NA TRBJ2-2 TRBD2
CASISRGGVQGEKLFF TGTGCCAGCATCTCGAGAGGGGGCGTGCAAGGTGAAAAACTGTTTTTT TRBV7-9 NA TRBJ1-4 TRBD1
CATSENRVFSEQFF TGTGCCACCAGTGAGAACAGGGTTTTCAGTGAGCAGTTCTTC TRBV24-1 NA TRBJ2-1 NA
CASSQVTYEQYF TGTGCCAGCAGCCAAGTTACCTACGAGCAGTACTTC TRBV3-1/TRBV3-2 few TRBJ2-7 NA
CASGTGTGIYEQYF TGCGCCAGCGGAACCGGGACAGGGATCTACGAGCAGTACTTC TRBV5-1 NA TRBJ2-7 TRBD1
CASSLVGRDYGYTF TGTGCCAGCAGCTTAGTAGGCAGGGACTATGGCTACACCTTC TRBV7-8 once TRBJ1-2 NA
CASSQGSSSTGIYGYTF TGTGCCAGCAGCCAAGGATCATCGTCGACAGGCATCTATGGCTACACCTTC TRBV3-1/TRBV3-2 NA TRBJ1-2 NA
CASSRTSIADTQYF TGTGCCAGCAGCCGGACTAGCATCGCAGATACGCAGTATTTT TRBV2 NA TRBJ2-3 TRBD2